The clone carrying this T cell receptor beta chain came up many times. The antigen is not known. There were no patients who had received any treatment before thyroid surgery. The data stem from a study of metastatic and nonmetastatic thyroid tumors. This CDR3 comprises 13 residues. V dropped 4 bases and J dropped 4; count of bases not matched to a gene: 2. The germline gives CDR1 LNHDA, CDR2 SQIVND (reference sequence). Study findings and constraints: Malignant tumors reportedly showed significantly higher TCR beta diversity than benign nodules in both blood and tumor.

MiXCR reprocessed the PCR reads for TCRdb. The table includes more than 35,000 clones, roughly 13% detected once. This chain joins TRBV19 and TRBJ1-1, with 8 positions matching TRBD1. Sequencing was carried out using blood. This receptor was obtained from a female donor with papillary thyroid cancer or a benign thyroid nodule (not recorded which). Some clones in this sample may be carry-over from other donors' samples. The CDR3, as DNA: TGTGCCAGTAGTAGGGACAGGCTCACTGAAGCTTTCTTT. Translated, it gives CASSRDRLTEAFF. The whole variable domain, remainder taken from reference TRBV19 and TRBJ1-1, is DGGITQSPKYLFRKEGQNVTLSCEQNLNHDAMYWYRQDPGQGLRLIYYSQIVNDFQKGDIAEGYSVSREKKESFPLTVTSAQKNPTAFYLCASSRDRLTEAFFGQGTRLTVV.